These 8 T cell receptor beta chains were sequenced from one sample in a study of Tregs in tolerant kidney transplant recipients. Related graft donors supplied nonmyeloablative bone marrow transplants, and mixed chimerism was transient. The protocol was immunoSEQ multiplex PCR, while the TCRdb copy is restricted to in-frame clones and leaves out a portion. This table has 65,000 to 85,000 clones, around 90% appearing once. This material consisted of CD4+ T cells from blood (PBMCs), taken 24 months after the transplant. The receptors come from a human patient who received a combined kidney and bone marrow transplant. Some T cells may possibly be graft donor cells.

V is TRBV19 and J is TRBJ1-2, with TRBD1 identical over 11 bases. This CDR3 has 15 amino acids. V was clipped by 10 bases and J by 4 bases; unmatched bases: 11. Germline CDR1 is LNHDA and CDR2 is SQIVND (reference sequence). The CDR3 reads CATWTGGAGSYGYTF. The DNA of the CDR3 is TGTGCCACATGGACAGGGGGCGCGGGTAGCTATGGCTACACCTTC.

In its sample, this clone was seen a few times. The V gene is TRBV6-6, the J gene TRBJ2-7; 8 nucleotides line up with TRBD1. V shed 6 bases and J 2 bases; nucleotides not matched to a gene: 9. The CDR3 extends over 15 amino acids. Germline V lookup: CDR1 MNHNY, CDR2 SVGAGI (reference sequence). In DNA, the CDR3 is TGTGCCAGCAGGCCTGGACAGGGACATGCCTACGAGCAGTACTTC. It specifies CASRPGQGHAYEQYF.

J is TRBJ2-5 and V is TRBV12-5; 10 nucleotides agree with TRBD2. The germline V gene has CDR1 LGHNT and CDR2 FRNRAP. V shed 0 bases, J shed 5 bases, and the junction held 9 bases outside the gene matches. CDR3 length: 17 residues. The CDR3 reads CASGLVLGAGGPETQYF. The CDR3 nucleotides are TGTGCTAGTGGTTTGGTACTAGGAGCGGGAGGGCCGGAGACCCAGTACTTC.

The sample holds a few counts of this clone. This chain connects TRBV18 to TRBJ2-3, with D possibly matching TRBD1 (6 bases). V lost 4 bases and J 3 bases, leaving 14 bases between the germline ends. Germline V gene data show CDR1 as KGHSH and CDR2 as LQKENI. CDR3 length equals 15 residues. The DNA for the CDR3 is TGTGCCAGCTCACACACGGACAGAATAACAGATACGCAGTATTTT. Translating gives CASSHTDRITDTQYF.

The CDR3 nucleotides read TGTGCCAGCAGCCGTATTCCAGGGGCCTCCGAGCAGTACTTC. It yields the protein CASSRIPGASEQYF. This chain links TRBV5-8 with TRBJ2-7; the D gene is possibly TRBD1 (6 bases). The V end lost 4 bases, the J end lost 6 bases, and 17 bases lay between the germline ends. The germline V gene encodes CDR1 SGHTS and CDR2 YDEGEE. CDR3 length: 14 amino acids.

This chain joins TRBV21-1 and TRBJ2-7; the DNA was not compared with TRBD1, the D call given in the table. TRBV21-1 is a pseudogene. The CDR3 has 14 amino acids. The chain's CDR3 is CASSIGQGYDEQYF. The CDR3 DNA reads TGTGCCAGCAGCATCGGACAGGGGTACGACGAGCAGTACTTC.

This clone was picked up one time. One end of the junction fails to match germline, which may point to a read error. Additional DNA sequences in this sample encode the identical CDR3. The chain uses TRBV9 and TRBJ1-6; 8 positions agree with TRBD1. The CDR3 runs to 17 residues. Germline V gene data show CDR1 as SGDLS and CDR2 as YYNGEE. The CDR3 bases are TGTGCCAGCAGCGTTGGACAGGGACGCTCCTATAATTCCCCCCTCCACTTT. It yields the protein CASSVGQGRSYNSPLHF.

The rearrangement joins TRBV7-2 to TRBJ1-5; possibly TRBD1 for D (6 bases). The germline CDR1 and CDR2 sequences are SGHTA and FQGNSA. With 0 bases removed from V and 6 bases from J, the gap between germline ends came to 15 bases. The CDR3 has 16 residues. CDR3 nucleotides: TGTGCCAGCAGCTTAGCCACAGGGTTTTTGGGTCAGCCCCAGCATTTT. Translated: CASSLATGFLGQPQHF.